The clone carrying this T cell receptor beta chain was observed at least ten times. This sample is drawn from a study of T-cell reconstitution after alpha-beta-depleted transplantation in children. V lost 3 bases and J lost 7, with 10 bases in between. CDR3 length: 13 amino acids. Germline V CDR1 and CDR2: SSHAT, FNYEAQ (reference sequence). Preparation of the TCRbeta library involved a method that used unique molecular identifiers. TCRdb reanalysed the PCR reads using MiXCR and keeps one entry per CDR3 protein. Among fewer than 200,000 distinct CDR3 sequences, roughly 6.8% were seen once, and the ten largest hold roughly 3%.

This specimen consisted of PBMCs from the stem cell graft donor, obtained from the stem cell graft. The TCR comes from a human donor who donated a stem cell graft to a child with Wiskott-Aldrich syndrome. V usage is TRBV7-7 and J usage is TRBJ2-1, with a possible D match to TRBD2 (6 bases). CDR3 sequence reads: CASSFAGGNEQFF. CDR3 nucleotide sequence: TGTGCCAGCAGCTTTGCCGGAGGGAATGAGCAGTTCTTC.